This T cell receptor (beta chain) was found in a study of blood T cell repertoires in COVID-19. The CDR3 is 11 residues long. The V gene lost 0 bases and the J gene lost 7 bases, with 5 bases spanning the gap. CDR1 DFQATT and CDR2 SNEGSKA come from the germline V gene (reference sequence). The method was immunoSEQ multiplex PCR; TCRdb's version includes in-frame clones alone and lacks a portion of them. The sample shows under 300,000 clones, around 90% of them seen only once. The TCR was taken from a woman aged 40 to 50 who had recovered from COVID-19. The J gene is TRBJ2-3, the V gene TRBV20-1; unclear D gene. What was sequenced was PBMCs or T cells enriched from blood (not recorded which). The CDR3 bases are TGCAGTGCTAGAGACGAGTATACGCAGTATTTT. It yields the protein CSARDEYTQYF.